These T cell receptor beta chains were read from a single sample in a study of beta chain features in type 1 diabetes. Sequencing used immunoSEQ multiplex PCR; TCRdb keeps in-frame clones, though not all of them. The table has about 370,000 clones, around 16% seen once. The sequencing input was naive CD4+ T cells from blood. Every receptor here comes from a young woman in good health. Each CDR3 is given with its conserved first and last residue. D genes are given only for firm matches. Some rows have no size entry. The others give once, few or many, or a class for an expanded clone.

clone_size d_call j_call v_call cdr3_nt cdr3_aa
few . TRBJ1-1 TRBV5-4 TGTGCCAGCAGCTTGGAAGGGGGGGCTTACACTGAAGCTTTCTTT CASSLEGGAYTEAFF
. TRBD2 TRBJ2-3 TRBV6-5 TGTGCCAGCAGTTACTCTGCGGGAGGGGGTGATACGCAGTATTTT CASSYSAGGGDTQYF
. . TRBJ2-1 TRBV7-6 TGTGCCAGCAGCCTGGGACAGGCGGGGGACAATGAGCAGTTCTTC CASSLGQAGDNEQFF
few TRBD1 TRBJ2-7 TRBV5-1 TGCGCCAGCAGCATGAGACAGGGGGCGGCACTCTACGAGCAGTACTTC CASSMRQGAALYEQYF
. TRBD2 TRBJ2-5 TRBV29-1 TGCAGCGTGCTTCCGGGACTAGCCTGGGAGACCCAGTACTTC CSVLPGLAWETQYF
. TRBD2 TRBJ2-1 TRBV11-2 TGTGCCAGCAGCTCTAGCGCCTCTGGGGGGAGGGCCAATGAGCAGTTCTTC CASSSSASGGRANEQFF
few . TRBJ2-1 TRBV6-5 TGTGCCAGCAGTTACGTGACTAACAATGAGCAGTTCTTC CASSYVTNNEQFF
few . TRBJ1-5 TRBV27 TGTGCCAGCAGTCCACAGGGTTGGGATCAGCCCCAGCATTTT CASSPQGWDQPQHF
. . TRBJ1-5 TRBV19 TGTGCCAGTAGCCGGACTGCAGATCAGCCCCAGCATTTT CASSRTADQPQHF
. . TRBJ2-7 TRBV28 TGTGCCAGCGTTGAGGGCAGGGGCATTTTAGGCGAGCAGTACTTC CASVEGRGILGEQYF
. TRBD2 TRBJ2-2 TRBV18 TGTGCCAGCTCACCGACGGGACTAGCGGGTGCGAACACCGGGGAGCTGTTTTTT CASSPTGLAGANTGELFF
few . TRBJ2-4 TRBV5-6 TGTGCCAGCAGCTTTTCGGTAGCCAAAAACATTCAGTACTTC CASSFSVAKNIQYF
. TRBD2 TRBJ2-5 TRBV5-5 TGTGCCAGCAGCCGGGGACTAGCGGGAGAAAGAGACGTTGGAGAGACCCAGTACTTC CASSRGLAGERDVGETQYF
. TRBD1 TRBJ2-3 TRBV29-1 TGCAGCGTTGGCTCTCTTACAGGGGATGATACGCAGTATTTT CSVGSLTGDDTQYF
. TRBD2 TRBJ2-2 TRBV29-1 TGCAGCGTTGAAGATTATAGCGGGAGGGAGAACACCGGGGAGCTGTTTTTT CSVEDYSGRENTGELFF
. TRBD1 TRBJ2-1 TRBV30 TGTGCCTGGAGTGGGACAGGGGACAATGAGCAGTTCTTC CAWSGTGDNEQFF
few TRBD1 TRBJ1-5 TRBV28 TGTGCCAGCAGACCCGACAGGGGTGGCAATCAGCCCCAGCATTTT CASRPDRGGNQPQHF
. . TRBJ2-7 TRBV5-6 TGTGCCAGCAGCTTGGGAGGCCGCTCCTACGAGCAGTACTTC CASSLGGRSYEQYF
few . TRBJ2-5 TRBV18 TGTGCCAGCTCACCACCGGCACGAGAGACCCAGTACTTC CASSPPARETQYF
few . TRBJ1-2 TRBV7-9 TGTGCCAGCAGCCCCCGCGAGGCGGAGGGACGCTATGGCTACACCTTC CASSPREAEGRYGYTF
. . TRBJ1-2 TRBV7-3 TGTGCCAGCAGTTACTCCGGACAAGGCTATGGCTACACCTTC CASSYSGQGYGYTF
. TRBD2 TRBJ2-1 TRBV7-3 TGTGCCAGCAGCCCGAGGCGCGGGAGGGACAATGAGCAGTTCTTC CASSPRRGRDNEQFF
few TRBD1 TRBJ1-2 TRBV5-1 TGCGCCAGCAGCAACAAGGGACAGGAGCTCTATGGCTACACCTTC CASSNKGQELYGYTF
few TRBD2 TRBJ2-1 TRBV9 TGTGCCAGCAGCGCTCGACTAGCGGGAATCCATGAGCAGTTCTTC CASSARLAGIHEQFF
few . TRBJ2-2 TRBV29-1 TGCAGCGTCCAATCGAACACCGGGGAGCTGTTTTTT CSVQSNTGELFF
. . TRBJ1-1 TRBV5-4 TGTGCCAGCAGCTGGGGTGCCGGAGCGGGAGGGAACACTGAAGCTTTCTTT CASSWGAGAGGNTEAFF
few . TRBJ1-3 TRBV30 TGTGCCTGGAACTTCGACCCGGGGAGCAGCTCTGGAAACACCATATATTTT CAWNFDPGSSSGNTIYF
. TRBD2 TRBJ2-7 TRBV30 TGTGCCTGGAGTGGTGGACTAGCGGGAGAGGAGCAGTACTTC CAWSGGLAGEEQYF
. . TRBJ2-7 TRBV6-5 TGTGCCAGCAGCACCGGGACTCGGGAGCAGTACTTC CASSTGTREQYF
few . TRBJ1-1 TRBV7-9 TGTGCCAGCAGCTTAATAGGGGGAGACACTGAAGCTTTCTTT CASSLIGGDTEAFF
. . TRBJ2-5 TRBV4-2 TGTGCCAGCAGCCGACTAGTCCGCGGAGCGTACCAAGAGACCCAGTACTTC CASSRLVRGAYQETQYF
. TRBD1 TRBJ1-5 TRBV5-1 TGCGCCAGCAGCCCTGGGACAGGGAGCTTCATTCAGCCCCAGCATTTT CASSPGTGSFIQPQHF
. TRBD2 TRBJ2-1 TRBV5-1 TGCGCCAGCAGCTTGGCCAGCGGGAGTAATGAGCAGTTCTTC CASSLASGSNEQFF
. TRBD1 TRBJ2-7 TRBV10-1 TGCGCCAGCAGCCCTGGGACAGGGGGTGGTGAGCAGTACTTC CASSPGTGGGEQYF
. . TRBJ1-1 TRBV7-9 TGTGCCAGCAGCCCCGGACCGGGAATATACACTGAAGCTTTCTTT CASSPGPGIYTEAFF
few . TRBJ1-2 TRBV9 TGTGCCAGCAGCGTAGCCCTTCAGCGATCGTATGGCTACACCTTC CASSVALQRSYGYTF
. . TRBJ2-3 TRBV30 TGTGCCTGGACTATCCTAGGAACCTCCGGTTCAGATACGCAGTATTTT CAWTILGTSGSDTQYF
few TRBD2 TRBJ2-1 TRBV19 TGTGCCAGTAGACACACTAGCGGGATTATCTACAATGAGCAGTTCTTC CASRHTSGIIYNEQFF
few . TRBJ2-3 TRBV9 TGTGCCAGCAGCACTTACACAGATACGCAGTATTTT CASSTYTDTQYF
few TRBD1 TRBJ2-5 TRBV2 TGTGCCGGGCAGACAGGGTCGGGAGAGACCCAGTACTTC CAGQTGSGETQYF
few TRBD1 TRBJ2-7 TRBV25-1 TGTGCCAGCAGTGGCCGGACAGGGTTATCCTACGAGCAGTACTTC CASSGRTGLSYEQYF
few . TRBJ2-2 TRBV5-1 TGCGCCAGCAGCTTGGACAGACCCGGGGAGCTGTTTTTT CASSLDRPGELFF
few TRBD1 TRBJ1-5 TRBV5-1 TGCGCCAGCAGACCCGGGACAGCCATCAATCAGCCCCAGCATTTT CASRPGTAINQPQHF
few . TRBJ2-5 TRBV5-1 TGCGCCAGCAGCCGAACTAGGGAAGAGACCCAGTACTTC CASSRTREETQYF
. TRBD2 TRBJ2-3 TRBV7-9 TGTGCCAGTACCGGGACTAGCGGCACAGATACGCAGTATTTT CASTGTSGTDTQYF
few . TRBJ1-5 TRBV28 TGTGCCAGCAGTTTCACAGATAGCAATCAGCCCCAGCATTTT CASSFTDSNQPQHF
. . TRBJ2-2 TRBV29-1 TGCAGCGTTGGGCTCACCGGGGAGCTGTTTTTT CSVGLTGELFF
few . TRBJ1-1 TRBV10-3 TGTGCCATCAGAGACAGGATGAACACTGAAGCTTTCTTT CAIRDRMNTEAFF
few TRBD1 TRBJ2-1 TRBV19 TGTGCCAGTACCGTCGCAGGGGGCGCTTCAAATGAGCAGTTCTTC CASTVAGGASNEQFF
few TRBD1 TRBJ1-4 TRBV30 TGTGCCTGGAGCCGCGACAGGGGGTTACAGGAAAAACTGTTTTTT CAWSRDRGLQEKLFF
. . TRBJ2-5 TRBV28 TGTGCCAGCAGTCTTGGGCGTCGGGAGACCCAGTACTTC CASSLGRRETQYF
once TRBD1 TRBJ1-1 TRBV5-1 TGCGCCAGCAGGGGACAGGGCTTCGGCACTGAAGCTTTCTTT CASRGQGFGTEAFF
. TRBD1 TRBJ2-7 TRBV7-2 TGTGCCAGCAGCCTCCAGGGGACAGGGGCCTACGAGCAGTACTTC CASSLQGTGAYEQYF